The entry below describes one T cell receptor (beta chain). The antigen remains undetermined. The data were taken from a study of cytomegalovirus exposure and HLA in healthy donors. TCRdb keeps only in-frame clones here, not all; method: immunoSEQ multiplex PCR. The table shows hundreds of thousands of clones, with about nine tenths occurring only once. Broader study findings: Specificity for CMV antigens was confirmed in vitro for a few of the CMV-associated chains. Some TCR beta chains (more than 150 of them) were listed as cytomegalovirus-associated.

There are 16 residues in the CDR3. V was cut by 4 bases and J by 0 bases, with 13 bases left in between. The germline V gene has CDR1 SGHDT and CDR2 YYEEEE. The origin of this receptor is a woman in her 30s in good health and CMV-seronegative. The source material was PBMCs. The rearrangement uses TRBV5-6 and TRBJ2-2; no reliable D call. In DNA form, the CDR3 reads TGTGCCAGCAGCCGGCCCGTGGGAACGAACACCGGGGAGCTGTTTTTT. Encoded protein: CASSRPVGTNTGELFF.